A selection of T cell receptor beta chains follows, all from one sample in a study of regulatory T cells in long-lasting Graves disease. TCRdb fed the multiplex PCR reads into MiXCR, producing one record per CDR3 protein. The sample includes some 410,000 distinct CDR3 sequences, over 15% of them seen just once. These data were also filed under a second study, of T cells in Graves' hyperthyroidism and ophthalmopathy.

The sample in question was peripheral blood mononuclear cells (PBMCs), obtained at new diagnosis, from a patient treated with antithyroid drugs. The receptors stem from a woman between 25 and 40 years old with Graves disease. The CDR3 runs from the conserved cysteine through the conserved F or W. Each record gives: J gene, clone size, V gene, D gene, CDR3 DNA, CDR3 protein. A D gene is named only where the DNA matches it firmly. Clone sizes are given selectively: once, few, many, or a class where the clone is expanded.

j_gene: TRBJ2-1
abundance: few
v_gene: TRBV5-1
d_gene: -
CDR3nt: TGCGCCAGCAGCTTGGCACAGGCCCACAATGAGCAGTTCTTC
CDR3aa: CASSLAQAHNEQFF

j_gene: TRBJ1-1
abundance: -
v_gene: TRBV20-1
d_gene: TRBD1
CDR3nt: TGCAGTGCGGACCCACAGGGGGGCAGAGGCACTGAAGCTTTCTTT
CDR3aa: CSADPQGGRGTEAFF

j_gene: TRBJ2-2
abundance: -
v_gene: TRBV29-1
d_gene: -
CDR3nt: TGCAGCGTTGATGGGGTAGGGACTCGATTCTACCGGGAGCTGTTTTTT
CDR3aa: CSVDGVGTRFYRELFF

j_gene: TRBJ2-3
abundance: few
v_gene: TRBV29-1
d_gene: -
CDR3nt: TGCAGCGCCCCACCCCTGGGTCAGGGCATGGGTGCAGATACGCAGTATTTT
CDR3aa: CSAPPLGQGMGADTQYF

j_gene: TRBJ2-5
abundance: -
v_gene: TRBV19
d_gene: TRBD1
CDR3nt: TGTGCCAGTAGCCTCAACGACAGGGGGGGGACCCAGTACTTC
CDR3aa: CASSLNDRGGTQYF

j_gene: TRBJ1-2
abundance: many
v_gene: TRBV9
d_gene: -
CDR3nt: TGTGCCAGCAGCACCGGACAACCAGGCGGCTATGGCTACACCTTC
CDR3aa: CASSTGQPGGYGYTF

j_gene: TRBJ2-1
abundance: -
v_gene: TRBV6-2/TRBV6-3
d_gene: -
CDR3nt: TGTGCCAGCGGATTTCTTGAGCAGTTCTTC
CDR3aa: CASGFLEQFF

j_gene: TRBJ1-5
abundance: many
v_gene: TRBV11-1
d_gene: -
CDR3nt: TGTGCCAGCAGCTTAGCGCCTTTGGAGCCCCAGCATTTT
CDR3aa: CASSLAPLEPQHF

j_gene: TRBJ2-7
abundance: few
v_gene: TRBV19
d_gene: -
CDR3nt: TGTGCCAGTAGTATAGTGGCGACAGTCTCCTACGAGCAGTACTTC
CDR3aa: CASSIVATVSYEQYF

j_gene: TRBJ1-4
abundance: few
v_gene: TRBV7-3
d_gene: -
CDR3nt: TGTGCCAGCAGCTTTTCTGCGGCTAATGAAAAACTGTTTTTT
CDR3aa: CASSFSAANEKLFF

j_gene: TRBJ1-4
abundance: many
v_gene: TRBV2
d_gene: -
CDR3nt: TGTGCCAGCAGTGAATCAAGTCGTGAAAAACTGTTTTTT
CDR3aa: CASSESSREKLFF

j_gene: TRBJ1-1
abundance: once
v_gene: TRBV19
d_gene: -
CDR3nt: TGTGCCAGTAGCCCAGCAGGGCGGGGGGCGGACACTGAAGCTTTCTTT
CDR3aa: CASSPAGRGADTEAFF

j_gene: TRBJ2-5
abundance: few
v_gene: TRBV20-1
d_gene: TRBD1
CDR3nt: TGCAGTGCTAGTGCGCCGGGACAGGGGATAGAAAAGGAGACCCAGTACTTC
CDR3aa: CSASAPGQGIEKETQYF

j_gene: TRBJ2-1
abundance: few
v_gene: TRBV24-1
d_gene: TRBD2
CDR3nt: TGTGCCACCAGTGATTTGAAAGCTAGCGGGGGTGGCTCCTACAATGAGCAGTTCTTC
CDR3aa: CATSDLKASGGGSYNEQFF

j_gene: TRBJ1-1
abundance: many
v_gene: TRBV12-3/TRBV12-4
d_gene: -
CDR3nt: TGTGCCAGCAGTTCCCGTTCAACCAGTTACAGGGAGAACACTGAAGCTTTCTTT
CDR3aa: CASSSRSTSYRENTEAFF

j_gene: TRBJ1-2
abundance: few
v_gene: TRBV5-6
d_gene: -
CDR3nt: TGTGCCAGCACCGGGGGGGGGATCTATGGCTACACCTTC
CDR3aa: CASTGGGIYGYTF

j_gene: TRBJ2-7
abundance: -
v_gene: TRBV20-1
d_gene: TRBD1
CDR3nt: TGCAGTGCAGCCCCCGGGACAGGCACCTACGAGCAGTACTTC
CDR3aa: CSAAPGTGTYEQYF

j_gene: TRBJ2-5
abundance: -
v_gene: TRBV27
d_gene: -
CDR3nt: TGTGCCAGCAGTGGTAGCGAGACGGAGACCCAGTACTTC
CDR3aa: CASSGSETETQYF

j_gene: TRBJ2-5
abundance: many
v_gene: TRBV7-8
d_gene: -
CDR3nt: TGTGCCAGCAGCTTAGAGCGTCAGGTGGGAGAGACCCAGTACTTC
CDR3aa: CASSLERQVGETQYF

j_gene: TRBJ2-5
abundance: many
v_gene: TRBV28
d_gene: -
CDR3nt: TGTGCCAGCAGGGTCTTAAAGAGGGAGACCCAGTACTTC
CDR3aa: CASRVLKRETQYF

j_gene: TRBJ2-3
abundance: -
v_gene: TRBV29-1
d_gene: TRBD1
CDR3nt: TGCAGCGTGGAGAAGACAGGGGCCCCAGATACGCAGTATTTT
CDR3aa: CSVEKTGAPDTQYF

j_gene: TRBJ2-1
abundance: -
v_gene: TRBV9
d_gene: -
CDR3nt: TGTGCCAGCAGCGTAGCTGGCCAGTCCTACAATGAGCAGTTCTTC
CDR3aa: CASSVAGQSYNEQFF

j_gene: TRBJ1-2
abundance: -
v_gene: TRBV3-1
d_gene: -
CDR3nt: TGTGCCAGCAGCCTCTCGGGGACGAACGACTATGGCTACACCTTC
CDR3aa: CASSLSGTNDYGYTF

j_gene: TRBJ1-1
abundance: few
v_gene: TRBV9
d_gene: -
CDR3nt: TGTGCCAGCAGCAACCCGGGACTTACTGAAGCTTTCTTT
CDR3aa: CASSNPGLTEAFF

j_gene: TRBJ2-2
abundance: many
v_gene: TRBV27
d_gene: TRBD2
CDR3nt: TGTGCCAGCAGCACTAGCGGGTCGAACACCGGGGAGCTGTTTTTT
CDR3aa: CASSTSGSNTGELFF

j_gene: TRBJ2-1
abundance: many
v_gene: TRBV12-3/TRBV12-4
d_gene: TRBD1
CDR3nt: TGTGCCAGCATCCCAAAGGGGGATCAGGGGGCTTACTACAATGAGCAGTTCTTC
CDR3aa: CASIPKGDQGAYYNEQFF

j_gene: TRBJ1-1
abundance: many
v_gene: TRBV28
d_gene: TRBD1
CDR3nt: TGTGCCAGCAGTCTCCTATGGGCCCTATTCGGACAGGAATCCCCTGTAGACACTGAAGCTTTCTTT
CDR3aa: CASSLLWALFGQESPVDTEAFF

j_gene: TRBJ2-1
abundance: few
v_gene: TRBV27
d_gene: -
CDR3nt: TGTGCCAGCAGTTTAGGGCAGGGCGAACAGTTCTTC
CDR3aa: CASSLGQGEQFF

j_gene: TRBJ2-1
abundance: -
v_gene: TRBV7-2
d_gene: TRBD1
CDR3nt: TGTGCCAGCAGCTTTTCCGGGACAGGCGAGGTCAATGAGCAGTTCTTC
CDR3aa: CASSFSGTGEVNEQFF

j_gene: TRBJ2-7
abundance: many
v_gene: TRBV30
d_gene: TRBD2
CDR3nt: TGTGCCTGGACTAGCGGGAGTTACGAGCAGTACTTC
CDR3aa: CAWTSGSYEQYF

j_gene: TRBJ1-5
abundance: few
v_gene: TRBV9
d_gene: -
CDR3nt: TGTGCCAGCAGCGTAGGTAGCAATCAGCCCCAGCATTTT
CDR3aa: CASSVGSNQPQHF

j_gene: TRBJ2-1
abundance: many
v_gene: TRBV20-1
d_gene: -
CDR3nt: TGCAGTGCTAGACAGGCGGAAGGCTACAATGAGCAGTTCTTC
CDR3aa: CSARQAEGYNEQFF